These T cell receptor beta chains were read from a single sample in a study of blood T cell repertoires in COVID-19. Sequenced by immunoSEQ multiplex PCR; TCRdb stores in-frame clones only, minus some. This sample has 90,000 or so clones, with 70% to 90% found just once. Material: peripheral blood. The receptors shown here come from a man between 60 and 75 years old with acute or convalescent COVID-19. CDR3s include the opening cysteine and the closing phenylalanine or tryptophan. The order of the fields is J gene, D gene, V gene, clone size, CDR3 DNA, CDR3 protein. The D gene is left open where the match is weak. Only part of the rows carry a size: once, few, many, or a class if the clone is expanded.

TRBJ2-7,NA,TRBV30,few,TGTGCCTGGAGTGTACAAGCGCTGAGCTCCTACGAGCAGTACTTC,CAWSVQALSSYEQYF
TRBJ2-1,TRBD1,TRBV5-1,NA,TGCGCCAGCAGCTTGGGACAGGGGGTGTACAATGAGCAGTTCTTC,CASSLGQGVYNEQFF
TRBJ1-2,NA,TRBV19,NA,TGTGCCAGTAGTGAGATTCCGGGTGGCTATGGCTACACCTTC,CASSEIPGGYGYTF
TRBJ2-7,NA,TRBV7-3,few,TGTGCCAGCAGCTTAATGTCAGGCGGGGAATACGAGCAGTACTTC,CASSLMSGGEYEQYF
TRBJ2-7,TRBD2,TRBV11-2,NA,TGTGCCAGCAGCTTAGACCGAGCGGGGTCCTACGAGCAGTACTTC,CASSLDRAGSYEQYF
TRBJ2-7,TRBD1,TRBV5-1,NA,TGCGCCAGCAGCTCCGGGACAGGGAACTACGAGCAGTACTTC,CASSSGTGNYEQYF
TRBJ1-6,NA,TRBV9,NA,TGTGCCAGCAGCGTACAAGCTACCAATTCACCCCTCCACTTT,CASSVQATNSPLHF
TRBJ2-1,TRBD1,TRBV5-1,few,TGCGCCAGCATCAACGAACCGGGACAGGGCTTTTACAATGAGCAGTTCTTC,CASINEPGQGFYNEQFF
TRBJ2-7,TRBD1,TRBV24-1,NA,TGTGCCACCAGTGATCCGCGACAGGGTTCCGAGCAGTACTTC,CATSDPRQGSEQYF
TRBJ1-1,NA,TRBV3-1/TRBV3-2,NA,TGTGCCAGCAGCCAAGATCCGTTGAACACTGAAGCTTTCTTT,CASSQDPLNTEAFF
TRBJ1-2,TRBD1,TRBV29-1,NA,TGCAGCGTTATAGCGGGTTCGGGGACAGGGGTTCCCTATGGCTACACCTTC,CSVIAGSGTGVPYGYTF
TRBJ1-2,TRBD1,TRBV24-1,NA,TGTGCCACCAGTGATTGGGGACAGGGTAGGGACGTTGGCTACACCTTC,CATSDWGQGRDVGYTF
TRBJ1-1,TRBD1,TRBV5-1,NA,TGCGCCAGCAGCCCCGGACAGGGTGGAGCTGAAGCTTTCTTT,CASSPGQGGAEAFF
TRBJ1-1,NA,TRBV18,NA,TGTGCCAGCTCACCAACGAGGGATGAAGCTTTCTTT,CASSPTRDEAFF
TRBJ1-1,NA,TRBV9,NA,TGTGCCAGCAGCGTAGCCGGGGACACTGAAGCTTTCTTT,CASSVAGDTEAFF
TRBJ2-5,TRBD2,TRBV5-1,NA,TGCGCCAGCAGCTTGGGGAGGACTAGCGGGGAACTAAAAGAGACCCAGTACTTC,CASSLGRTSGELKETQYF
TRBJ2-5,NA,TRBV11-2,NA,TGTGCCAGCAGCCTACAGCGCCCGGGGGAGACCCAGTACTTC,CASSLQRPGETQYF
TRBJ1-1,TRBD1,TRBV5-1,NA,TGCGCCAGCAACTTCGCCGGACAGGGAGCTACCGCTTTCTTT,CASNFAGQGATAFF
TRBJ1-2,TRBD1,TRBV27,NA,TGTGCCAGCAGAGCTGCAACAGGGGGCAGGGGCTACACCTTC,CASRAATGGRGYTF
TRBJ2-3,NA,TRBV19,NA,TGTGCCAGTACTAAACAGGGCGGGGATACGCAGTATTTT,CASTKQGGDTQYF
TRBJ2-5,TRBD2,TRBV6-5,NA,TGTGCCAGCAGGGTAGCGGGGGGAAAAGAGACCCAGTACTTC,CASRVAGGKETQYF
TRBJ1-4,TRBD1,TRBV27,NA,TGTGCCAGCAGAAGGACAGGGGACTTGGAAAAACTGTTTTTT,CASRRTGDLEKLFF
TRBJ2-5,TRBD2,TRBV11-3,NA,TGTGCCAGCAGCTTAGGGGGGGGAGAAGAGACCCAGTACTTC,CASSLGGGEETQYF
TRBJ2-7,NA,TRBV15,few,TGTGCCACCAGCAGAGGATCAGGGGTTCGATACGAGCAGTACTTC,CATSRGSGVRYEQYF
TRBJ1-5,NA,TRBV27,NA,TGTGCCAGCAGTCCGAGAGGGTTACCTCAGCCCCAGCATTTT,CASSPRGLPQPQHF